The sequence of this T cell receptor beta chain was determined in a study of T-cell memory formation after mild COVID-19 (dated by TCRdb to the early 2020s). Regarding the complete study: Most TCR sequence clusters were specific to one of the two donors. Two young, previously healthy adult volunteers made up the cohort, one male and one female. Longitudinal TCRalpha and TCRbeta repertoire sequencing tracked T-cell clones expanding and contracting after mild COVID-19 in a couple of donors. Study-level results and caveats: Some responding clones were detected in pre-infection memory, suggesting pre-existing cross-reactive memory T cells joined the SARS-CoV-2 response. Clones contracting from day 15 to 85 had balanced CD4/CD8 phenotypes, while a second wave expanding from day 15 to 37 was biased towards CD4+. Contracting CD4+ clones turned up mainly in the CM and EM memory subsets, whereas EMRA was where CD8+ clones were enriched. Only a couple of mild cases were covered by the study, and larger cohorts that include severe cases with pre-infection samples were considered necessary. SARS-CoV-2 specificity was not confirmed for the second-wave clones peaking on day 37.

Instrument used: Illumina NovaSeq 6000. cDNA libraries for TCRalpha and TCRbeta were prepared by 5'RACE using constant-segment primers, with sample barcodes and unique molecular identifiers added. Trizol reagent was used to extract RNA from every sample. Amplification of the libraries took two PCR steps, and the second step added a second sample barcode plus Illumina TruSeq adapters. The libraries were sequenced on an Illumina NovaSeq using 2 x 150 bp paired-end reads. Turning to the authors' computational methods: The reads were demultiplexed and collapsed into UMI-guided consensus sequences using migec v1.2.7. Using mixcr v2.1.11, UMI consensuses were aligned to TRA and TRB V and J templates and then assembled into clonotypes. A clonotype was counted as expanded or contracted only if both edgeR and NoisET called the change significant, with noise models trained on biological replicates. For edgeR calls, the cutoffs were a false discovery rate-adjusted p below 0.01 and a log2 fold-change threshold of 1. As an exploratory analysis of dynamics, max-normalized trajectories of the 1000 most abundant clonotypes were examined with PCA combined with hierarchical clustering. Separately sequenced CD4+ and CD8+ repertoires were used to assign the CD4 or CD8 phenotype of responding clones. TCRdb's own reprocessing of the public reads used fastp at Q25 and MiXCR and kept productive beta chains. When rows share a CDR3 protein, they turn into one entry using the most common DNA and genes. In this record, the V and J calls reflect TCRdb's handling and not the investigators' own analysis. This sample has roughly 500,000 distinct CDR3 sequences in its table, and roughly 20% of those were observed once. The ten largest make up approximately 12% of the sample.

Details on this clonotype: Its antigen remains unidentified. The sample holds no much larger clone one base away, and base qualities are not on file.

Ficoll-Paque density gradient centrifugation was used to isolate PBMCs. Based on the germline V gene (reference sequence), the CDR1 and CDR2 sequences are SEHNR and FQNEAQ. Taken from cysteine to phenylalanine, the CDR3 has 17 residues. CDR3 DNA is the only sequence kept; it has 51 bases, read in frame from the first base. Relative to germline, V is missing 4 bases and J is missing 7 bases, with 14 bases of the junction outside any gene match. The chain is encoded by TRBV7-9 joined to TRBJ2-1; 9 bases in the junction line up with TRBD1. The sample consisted of PBMCs or a T cell subset sorted from them (not recorded which). The origin of this receptor is an adult woman who had mild COVID-19 (a few samples of this study predate the infection). The sample titles of this study are shuffled in the database, so cell type and time point are left out; the donor was told from shared clones. Here the CDR3 is given as CASSSHPGQGPINEQFF. The DNA sequence is given as TGTGCCAGCAGCTCCCATCCGGGACAGGGTCCCATAAATGAGCAGTTCTTC.